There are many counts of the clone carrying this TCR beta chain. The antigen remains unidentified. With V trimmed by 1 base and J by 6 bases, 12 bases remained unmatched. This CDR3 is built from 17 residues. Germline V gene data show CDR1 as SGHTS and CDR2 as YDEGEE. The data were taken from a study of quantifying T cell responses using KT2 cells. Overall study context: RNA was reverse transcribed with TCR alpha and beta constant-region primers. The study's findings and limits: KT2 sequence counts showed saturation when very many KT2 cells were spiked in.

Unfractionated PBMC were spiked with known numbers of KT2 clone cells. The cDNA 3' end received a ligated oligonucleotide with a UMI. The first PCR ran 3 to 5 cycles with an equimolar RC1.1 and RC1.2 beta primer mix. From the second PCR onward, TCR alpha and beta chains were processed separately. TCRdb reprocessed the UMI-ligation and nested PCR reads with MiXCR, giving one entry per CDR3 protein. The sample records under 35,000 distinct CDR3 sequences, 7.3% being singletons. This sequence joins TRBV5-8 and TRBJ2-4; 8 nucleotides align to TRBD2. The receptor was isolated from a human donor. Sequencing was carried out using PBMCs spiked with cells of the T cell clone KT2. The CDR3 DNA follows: TGTGCCAGCAGCTTGAGGGGAGGGACTAGAGATGTAAACATTCAGTACTTC. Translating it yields CASSLRGGTRDVNIQYF.